This T cell receptor beta chain emerged from a study of T cells in Graves' hyperthyroidism and ophthalmopathy. For this clonotype: One end of the junction fails to match germline, which may point to a read error.

TCR beta CDR3 region amplification was performed from RNA transcripts. The TCR CDR3 first-round RT-PCR relied on the HTBI primer set. MiXCR, applied by TCRdb to the multiplex PCR reads, yields one record per CDR3 protein. Of approximately 640,000 distinct CDR3 sequences in the sample, about 45% were seen once. This CDR3 spans 15 amino acids. CDR1 and CDR2 (germline): PRHDT, FYEKMQ (reference sequence). Sequencing was done on a sample of peripheral blood or thyroid tissue (not recorded which). This clonotype was obtained from an adult man with Graves' disease, either hyperthyroidism or ophthalmopathy (not recorded which). This chain joins TRBV13 and TRBJ2-5, with 13 bases matching TRBD2. CDR3 DNA: TGCGCCAGCAGCCAAGAGGGACTAGCGGGGGAGACCCAGTACTTC. It yields the protein CASSQEGLAGETQYF. The variable domain in full, completed from reference TRBV13 and TRBJ2-5, reads AAGVIQSPRHLIKEKRETATLKCYPIPRHDTVYWYQQGPGQDPQFLISFYEKMQSDKGSIPDRFSAQQFSDYHSELNMSSLELGDSALYFCASSQEGLAGETQYFGPGTRLLVL.